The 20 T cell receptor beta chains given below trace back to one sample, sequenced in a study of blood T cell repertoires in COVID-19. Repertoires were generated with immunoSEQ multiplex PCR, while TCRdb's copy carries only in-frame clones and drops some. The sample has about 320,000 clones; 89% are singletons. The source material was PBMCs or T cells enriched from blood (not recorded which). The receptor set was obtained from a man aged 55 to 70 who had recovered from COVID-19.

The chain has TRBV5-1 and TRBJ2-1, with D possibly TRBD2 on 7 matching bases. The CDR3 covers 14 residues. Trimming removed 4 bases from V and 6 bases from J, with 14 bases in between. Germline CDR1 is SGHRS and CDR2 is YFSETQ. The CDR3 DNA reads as TGCGCCAGCAGCGGAGGGAGGGACATCAATGAGCAGTTCTTC. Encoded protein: CASSGGRDINEQFF.

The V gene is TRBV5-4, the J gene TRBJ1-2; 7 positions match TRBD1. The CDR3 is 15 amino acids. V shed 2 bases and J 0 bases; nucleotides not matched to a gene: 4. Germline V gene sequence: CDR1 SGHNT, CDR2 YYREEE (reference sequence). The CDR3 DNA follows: TGTGCCAGCAGCTTAAGGACAGGCCCTAACTATGGCTACACCTTC. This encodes CASSLRTGPNYGYTF. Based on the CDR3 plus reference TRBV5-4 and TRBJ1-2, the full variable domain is ETGVTQSPTHLIKTRGQQVTLRCSSQSGHNTVSWYQQALGQGPQFIFQYYREEENGRGNFPPRFSGLQFPNYSSELNVNALELDDSALYLCASSLRTGPNYGYTFGSGTRLTVV.

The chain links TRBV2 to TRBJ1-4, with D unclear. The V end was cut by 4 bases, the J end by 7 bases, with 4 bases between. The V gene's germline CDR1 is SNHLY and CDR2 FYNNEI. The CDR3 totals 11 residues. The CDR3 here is CASSVSEKLFF. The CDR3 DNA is TGTGCCAGCAGTGTGAGTGAAAAACTGTTTTTT.

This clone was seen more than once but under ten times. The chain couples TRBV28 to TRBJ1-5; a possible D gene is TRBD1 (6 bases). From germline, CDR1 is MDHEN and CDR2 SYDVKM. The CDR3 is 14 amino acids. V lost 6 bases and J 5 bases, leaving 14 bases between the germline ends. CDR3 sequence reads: CASRTGEGYQPQHF. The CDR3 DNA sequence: TGTGCCAGCAGGACAGGAGAAGGTTATCAGCCCCAGCATTTT.

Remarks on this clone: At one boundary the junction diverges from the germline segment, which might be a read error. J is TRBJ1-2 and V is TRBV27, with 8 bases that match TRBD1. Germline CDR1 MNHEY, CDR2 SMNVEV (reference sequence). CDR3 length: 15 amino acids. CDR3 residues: CASSLSLRQGNGYTF. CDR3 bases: TGTGCCAGCAGTCTATCCCTTCGACAGGGGAATGGCTACACCTTC.

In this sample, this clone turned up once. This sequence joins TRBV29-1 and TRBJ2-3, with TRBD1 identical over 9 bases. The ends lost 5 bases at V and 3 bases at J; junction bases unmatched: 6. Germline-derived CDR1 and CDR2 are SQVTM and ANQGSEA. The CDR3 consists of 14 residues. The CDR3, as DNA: TGCAGCGTTACCGGGACAGGGAGTACAGATACGCAGTATTTT. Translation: CSVTGTGSTDTQYF.

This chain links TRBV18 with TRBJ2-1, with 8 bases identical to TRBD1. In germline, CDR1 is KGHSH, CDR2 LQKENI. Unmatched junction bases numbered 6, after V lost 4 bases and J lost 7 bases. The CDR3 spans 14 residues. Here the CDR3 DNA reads TGTGCCAGCTCACGTGACAGGGGTTCGAATGAGCAGTTCTTC. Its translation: CASSRDRGSNEQFF.

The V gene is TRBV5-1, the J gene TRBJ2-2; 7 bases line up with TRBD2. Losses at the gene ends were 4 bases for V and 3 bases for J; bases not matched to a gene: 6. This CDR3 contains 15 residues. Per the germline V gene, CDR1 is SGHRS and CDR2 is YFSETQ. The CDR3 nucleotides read TGCGCCAGCAGCACGACTAGCCTGTACACCGGGGAGCTGTTTTTT. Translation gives CASSTTSLYTGELFF.

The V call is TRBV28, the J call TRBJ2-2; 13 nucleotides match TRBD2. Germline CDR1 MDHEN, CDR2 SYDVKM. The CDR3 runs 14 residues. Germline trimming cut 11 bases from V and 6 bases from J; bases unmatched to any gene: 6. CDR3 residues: CAGQTSGRSGELFF. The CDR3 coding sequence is TGTGCCGGACAGACTAGCGGGAGGTCCGGGGAGCTGTTTTTT.

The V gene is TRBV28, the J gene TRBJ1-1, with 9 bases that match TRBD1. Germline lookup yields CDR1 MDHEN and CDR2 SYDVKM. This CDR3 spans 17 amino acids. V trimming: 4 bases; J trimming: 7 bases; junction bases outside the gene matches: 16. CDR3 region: CASSYSIPSTGGNEAFF. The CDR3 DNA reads TGTGCCAGCAGTTACTCCATTCCCTCGACAGGGGGTAATGAAGCTTTCTTT.

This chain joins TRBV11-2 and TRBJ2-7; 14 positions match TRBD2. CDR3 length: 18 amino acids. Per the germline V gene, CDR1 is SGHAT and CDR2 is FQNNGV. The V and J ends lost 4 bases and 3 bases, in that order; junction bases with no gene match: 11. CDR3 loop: CASSSRPGGTSGSYEQYF. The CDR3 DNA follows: TGTGCCAGCAGCTCGAGGCCGGGCGGGACTAGCGGGAGCTACGAGCAGTACTTC.

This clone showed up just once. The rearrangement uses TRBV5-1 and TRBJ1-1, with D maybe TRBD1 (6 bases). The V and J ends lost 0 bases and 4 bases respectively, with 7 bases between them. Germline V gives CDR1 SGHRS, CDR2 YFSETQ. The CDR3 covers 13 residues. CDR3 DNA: TGCGCCAGCAGCTTGGAACAGGGCACTGAAGCTTTCTTT. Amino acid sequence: CASSLEQGTEAFF.

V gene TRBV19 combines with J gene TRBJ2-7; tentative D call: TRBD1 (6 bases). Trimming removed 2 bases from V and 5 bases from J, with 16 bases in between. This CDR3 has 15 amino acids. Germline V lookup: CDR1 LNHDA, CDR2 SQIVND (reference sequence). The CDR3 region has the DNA TGTGCCAGTAGTATATTTACAGGGTCTACCGACGAGCAGTACTTC. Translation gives CASSIFTGSTDEQYF. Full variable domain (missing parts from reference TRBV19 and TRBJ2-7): DGGITQSPKYLFRKEGQNVTLSCEQNLNHDAMYWYRQDPGQGLRLIYYSQIVNDFQKGDIAEGYSVSREKKESFPLTVTSAQKNPTAFYLCASSIFTGSTDEQYFGPGTRLTVT.

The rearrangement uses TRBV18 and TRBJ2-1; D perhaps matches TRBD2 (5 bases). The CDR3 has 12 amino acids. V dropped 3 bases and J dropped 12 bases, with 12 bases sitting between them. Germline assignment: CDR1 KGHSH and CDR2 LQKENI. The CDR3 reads CASSPSGGGQFF. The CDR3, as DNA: TGTGCCAGCTCACCGTCCGGAGGAGGGCAGTTCTTC.

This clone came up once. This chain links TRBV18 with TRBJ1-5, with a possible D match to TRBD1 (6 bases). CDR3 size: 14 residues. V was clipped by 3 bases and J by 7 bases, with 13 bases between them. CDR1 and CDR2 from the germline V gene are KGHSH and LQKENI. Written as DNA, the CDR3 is TGTGCCAGCTCACCGGCGGGGGGCGAGCAGCCCCAGCATTTT. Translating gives CASSPAGGEQPQHF.

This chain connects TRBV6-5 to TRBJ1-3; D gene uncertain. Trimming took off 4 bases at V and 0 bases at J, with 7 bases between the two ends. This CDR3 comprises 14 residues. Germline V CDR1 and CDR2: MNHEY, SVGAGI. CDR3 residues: CASSWVASGNTIYF. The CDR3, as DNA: TGTGCCAGCAGTTGGGTAGCCTCTGGAAACACCATATATTTT.

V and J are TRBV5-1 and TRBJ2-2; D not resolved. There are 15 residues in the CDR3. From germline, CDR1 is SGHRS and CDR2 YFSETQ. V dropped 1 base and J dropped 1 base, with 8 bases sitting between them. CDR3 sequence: CASSLMRMNTGELFF. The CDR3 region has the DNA TGCGCCAGCAGCTTGATGCGGATGAACACCGGGGAGCTGTTTTTT.

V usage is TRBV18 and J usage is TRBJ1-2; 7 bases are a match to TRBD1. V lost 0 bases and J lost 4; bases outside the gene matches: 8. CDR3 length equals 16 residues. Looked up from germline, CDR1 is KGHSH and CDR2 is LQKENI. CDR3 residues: CASSPPDRVDGYGYTF. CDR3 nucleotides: TGTGCCAGCTCACCACCCGACAGGGTTGACGGCTATGGCTACACCTTC.

The CDR3 is CASRGGMANTEAFF. The CDR3 DNA reads as TGTGCCAGCAGGGGCGGGATGGCGAACACTGAAGCTTTCTTT. The chain combines TRBV4-2 with TRBJ1-1; D is ambiguous. The CDR3 runs 14 residues. From germline, CDR1 is LGHNA and CDR2 YNFKEQ. V lost 6 bases, J lost 1 base, and 12 bases lay in between.

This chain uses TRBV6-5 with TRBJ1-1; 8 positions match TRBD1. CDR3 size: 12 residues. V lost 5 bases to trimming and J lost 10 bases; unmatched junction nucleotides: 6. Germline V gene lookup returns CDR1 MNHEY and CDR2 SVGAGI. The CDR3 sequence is CASSQQGVGAFF. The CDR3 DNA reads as TGTGCCAGCAGTCAACAGGGGGTAGGAGCTTTCTTT.